This T cell receptor beta chain was sequenced for a study of blood T cells in healthy people across ages. As to this clonotype: Its specificity is not known.

The CDR3 is 16 amino acids. Germline CDR1 LGHNA, CDR2 YSLEER. Findings of the study overall: More naive CD4+ cells and higher diversity marked long-lived donors relative to aged donors.

Sample-barcoded 5' priming and a J-beta primer mix drove a second PCR of about 6 to 12 cycles. From the 5' RACE reads, TCRdb called clonotypes with MiXCR, one entry per CDR3 protein. The sample records approximately 1.5 million distinct CDR3 sequences, under 55% being singletons. The sequenced material came from blood. This receptor was taken from a young woman in good health. This sequence joins TRBV4-3 and TRBJ2-1; D not resolved. The end of the DNA fits TRBJ2-7 better, so the J call may be wrong. CDR3 coding DNA: TGCGCCAGCAGCCAGCGGACGGTTGGGCCTTACAATGAGCAGTACTTC. As protein: CASSQRTVGPYNEQYF.